The rows below give T cell receptor beta chains drawn from one sample of a study of PD-L1 blockade in urothelial cancer. Profiled with immunoSEQ multiplex PCR; TCRdb holds only in-frame clones, not every one. The data contain around 45,000 clones, around nine tenths of them singletons. Sequences were derived from PBMCs, sampled around atezolizumab (anti-PD-L1) treatment. All receptors come from a woman aged 55-69 years with urothelial cancer. Each CDR3 is given with its conserved first and last residue.

cdr3_length	v_call	j_call	cdr3_aa
15	TRBV18	TRBJ1-3	CASSPDNLAGNTIYF
15	TRBV5-1	TRBJ2-1	CASSLNGGSYNEQFF
15	TRBV18	TRBJ2-7	CASSPIQGPTYEQYF
11	TRBV5-6	TRBJ2-7	CASSHFYEQYF
14	TRBV9	TRBJ2-1	CASSGTSPGDEQFF
15	TRBV28	TRBJ2-1	CASTNSGTGWGEQFF
14	TRBV4-3	TRBJ2-7	CASSQGAGDYEQYF
17	TRBV7-2	TRBJ1-5	CASSFRGDGWGFQPQHF
12	TRBV6-6	TRBJ2-1	CASSSLSNEQFF
13	TRBV18	TRBJ2-7	CASSPRVGYEQYF
15	TRBV18	TRBJ1-2	CASSPRAGQSYGYTF
15	TRBV7-2	TRBJ2-7	CASSSDRGPPYEQYF
15	TRBV27	TRBJ2-2	CASSLRELGTGELFF
16	TRBV18	TRBJ2-2	CASSPPRGGNTGELFF
15	TRBV6-1	TRBJ1-4	CASSEYPTGARELFF
16	TRBV4-2	TRBJ1-5	CASSLRPGGSNQPQHF
14	TRBV19	TRBJ2-7	CASSRGQGTHEQYF
19	TRBV4-1	TRBJ1-1	CASSPRVIRGRVQNTEAFF
12	TRBV27	TRBJ2-1	CASSSSGNEQFF
16	TRBV7-8	TRBJ1-2	CASSLGFMGTGYGYTF
17	TRBV7-7	TRBJ2-5	CASSLRSTGGFPETQYF
15	TRBV29-1	TRBJ2-3	CSPVGERGRSDTQYF
14	TRBV5-1	TRBJ2-5	CASSLVTGGETQYF
12	TRBV6-6	TRBJ1-5	CASMEGNQPQHF
16	TRBV7-2	TRBJ2-3	CASSLQSGDGTDTQYF
15	TRBV7-9	TRBJ2-7	CASSNTGGASYEQYF
17	TRBV15	TRBJ2-7	CATSRARPGQGLNEQYF
18	TRBV5-1	TRBJ2-2	CASSLWGLAIQGTGELFF
15	TRBV7-7	TRBJ2-7	CASSLAVGEGFGQYF
14	TRBV5-6	TRBJ1-6	CASSLCGGDSPLHF
13	TRBV15	TRBJ1-5	CATRQGGRQPQHF
13	TRBV11-1	TRBJ2-7	CASSPYGGNEQYF
12	TRBV5-4	TRBJ1-2	CASSAVNYGYTF
14	TRBV27	TRBJ2-7	CASSPGQRIYEQYF
13	TRBV2	TRBJ1-4	CASERQGAEKLFF